The entry below gives a single T cell receptor (beta chain) sequence along with its context. The data derive from a study of cytomegalovirus exposure and HLA in healthy donors. This CDR3 spans 14 amino acids. Trimming stripped 1 base from V and 1 base from J, with 8 bases between. The germline gives CDR1 SGHRS, CDR2 YFSETQ. This PCR relied on a set of 60 Vbeta primers and 13 Jbeta primers. Measured with immunoSEQ multiplex PCR; TCRdb has only the in-frame clones, and not every one. Its table lists 150,000 to 200,000 clones. The V gene is TRBV5-1, the J gene TRBJ1-1; D ambiguous. Sequencing was done on a sample of PBMCs. The clonotype was recovered from a woman aged 60 to 75 in good health and CMV-seronegative. The DNA of the CDR3 is TGCGCCAGCAGCTTGAATCCAGGGAACACTGAAGCTTTCTTT. It specifies CASSLNPGNTEAFF.